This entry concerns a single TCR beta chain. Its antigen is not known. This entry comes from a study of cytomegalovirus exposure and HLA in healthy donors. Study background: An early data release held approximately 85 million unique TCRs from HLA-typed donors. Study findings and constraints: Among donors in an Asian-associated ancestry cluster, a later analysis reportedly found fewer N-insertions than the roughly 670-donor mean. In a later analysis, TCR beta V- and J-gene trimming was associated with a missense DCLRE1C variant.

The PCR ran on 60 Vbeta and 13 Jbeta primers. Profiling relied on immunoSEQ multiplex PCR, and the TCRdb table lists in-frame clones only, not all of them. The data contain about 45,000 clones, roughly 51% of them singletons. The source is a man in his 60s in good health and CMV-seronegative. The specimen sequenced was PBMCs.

The CDR3 bases are TGCAGCGTTGTGGGACAGGGCCCCTCGCTGAACACTGAAGCTTTCTTT. Translating it yields CSVVGQGPSLNTEAFF. V gene TRBV29-1 combines with J gene TRBJ1-1; 9 positions match TRBD1. The CDR3 covers 16 residues. The ends lost 4 bases at V and 0 bases at J; junction bases unmatched: 9. The germline V gene encodes CDR1 SQVTM and CDR2 ANQGSEA.